These 23 T cell receptor beta chains originate from one sample sequenced in a study of cytomegalovirus exposure and HLA in healthy donors. Vbeta (60) and Jbeta (13) primers were used in the PCR. Libraries were prepared by immunoSEQ multiplex PCR; TCRdb keeps only in-frame clonotypes and omits some of them. The table records 200,000 or so clones, around four fifths of them present only once. Material: PBMCs. These receptors all stem from a woman aged 45-60 years in good health and CMV-seropositive.

The genes are TRBV10-1 and TRBJ2-7; perhaps TRBD2 as D (7 bases). In germline, CDR1 is WNHNN, CDR2 SYGVQD (reference sequence). The germline V and J ends were trimmed by 3 bases and 6 bases, with 15 bases remaining between them. This CDR3 is built from 14 residues. CDR3 in amino acids: CASSEGGRDGEQYF. CDR3 coding DNA: TGCGCCAGCAGTGAAGGGGGGAGGGATGGCGAGCAGTACTTC.

The chain carries TRBV6-1 and TRBJ1-3; D is uncertain. Germline V lookup: CDR1 MNHNS, CDR2 SASEGT. The CDR3 consists of 13 residues. Trimming cost V 6 bases and J 0 bases, with 6 bases left between them. As DNA, the CDR3 is TGTGCCAGCAGCCCATCCTCTGGAAACACCATATATTTT. This gives the protein CASSPSSGNTIYF.

The chain has TRBV6-1 and TRBJ1-5, with a tentative D call TRBD1 (5 bases). The CDR3 is 12 residues long. Germline lookup yields CDR1 MNHNS and CDR2 SASEGT. Trimming cost V 8 bases and J 4 bases, with 9 bases left between them. The CDR3 sequence: CASYQGNQPQHF. In DNA, the CDR3 is TGTGCCAGCTATCAGGGAAATCAGCCCCAGCATTTT.

CDR3 region: CAISGGPGDSYEQYF. The CDR3 nucleotides are TGTGCCATCAGTGGGGGCCCAGGGGACTCCTACGAGCAGTACTTC. The chain links TRBV10-3 to TRBJ2-7, with TRBD1 as a possible D gene (6 bases). The CDR3 totals 15 residues. V was shortened by 4 bases and J by 0 bases, with 13 bases between the two germline ends. CDR1 ENHRY and CDR2 SYGVKD come from the germline V gene.

V and J are TRBV28 and TRBJ2-4, with D tentatively TRBD2 (6 bases). Trimming shortened V by 7 bases and J by 2 bases, and 12 bases separated the two germline ends. CDR1 and CDR2 from the germline V gene are MDHEN and SYDVKM. This CDR3 region has 14 residues. The CDR3 reads CASTSGGTKNIQYF. The CDR3 coding sequence is TGTGCCAGCACCTCCGGGGGAACCAAAAACATTCAGTACTTC.

The rearrangement links TRBV6-5 to TRBJ2-1; 8 positions agree with TRBD1. This CDR3 comprises 13 residues. The junction had 5 bases not matched to a gene; V was cut back by 6 bases and J by 7 bases. The V gene's germline CDR1 is MNHEY and CDR2 SVGAGI. Here the CDR3 reads CASRDRVWNEQFF. In nucleotides, the CDR3 is TGTGCCAGCAGGGACAGGGTTTGGAATGAGCAGTTCTTC.

The table lists this clone with a few counts. V gene TRBV4-1 combines with J gene TRBJ2-5, with 13 positions matching TRBD2. This CDR3 has 17 residues. Germline V lookup: CDR1 MGHRA, CDR2 YSYEKL. The V segment lost 3 bases and the J segment 2 bases; nucleotides outside the gene matches: 6. This chain's CDR3 is CASSQTGLAGFQETQYF. The CDR3, as DNA: TGCGCCAGCAGCCAGACGGGACTAGCGGGGTTTCAAGAGACCCAGTACTTC.

This clone was recorded a few times. This sequence joins TRBV5-4 and TRBJ1-1; D is undetermined. The germline gives CDR1 SGHNT, CDR2 YYREEE (reference sequence). Trimming left V 5 bases short and J 1 base short, with 18 bases between. The CDR3 totals 16 residues. CDR3 protein: CASRRSSGLPNTEAFF. The DNA of the CDR3 is TGTGCCAGCAGAAGGTCCTCCGGGTTACCGAACACTGAAGCTTTCTTT.

The V and J genes are TRBV28 and TRBJ1-1; tentative D call: TRBD1 (5 bases). CDR1 MDHEN and CDR2 SYDVKM come from the germline V gene. This CDR3 is built from 12 residues. V shed 2 bases and J shed 11 bases, with 12 bases lying between them. CDR3 nucleotides: TGTGCCAGCAGTTTACTCGTTGGGGGGGCTTTCTTT. Protein sequence: CASSLLVGGAFF.

The rearrangement joins TRBV11-2 to TRBJ2-7, with D uncertain. This CDR3 spans 14 amino acids. Germline V lookup: CDR1 SGHAT, CDR2 FQNNGV. Trimming shortened V by 6 bases and J by 6 bases, and 18 bases separated the two germline ends. The DNA for the CDR3 is TGTGCCAGCAGACCCGTCGAGCGACCTTTCGAGCAGTACTTC. This gives the protein CASRPVERPFEQYF. Full variable domain (outside the CDR3, taken from reference TRBV11-2 and TRBJ2-7): EAGVAQSPRYKIIEKRQSVAFWCNPISGHATLYWYQQILGQGPKLLIQFQNNGVVDDSQLPKDRFSAERLKGVDSTLKIQPAKLEDSAVYLCASRPVERPFEQYFGPGTRLTVT.

The chain couples TRBV18 to TRBJ1-4; D is unresolved. The V and J ends lost 9 bases and 7 bases respectively, with 15 bases between them. CDR1 and CDR2 from the germline V gene are KGHSH and LQKENI. The CDR3 runs 13 residues. The CDR3 region is CASRGRLGEKLFF. Written as DNA, the CDR3 is TGTGCCAGTCGCGGGCGTTTAGGTGAAAAACTGTTTTTT. The full variable domain, completed using reference TRBV18 and TRBJ1-4, is NAGVMQNPRHLVRRRGQEARLRCSPMKGHSHVYWYRQLPEEGLKFMVYLQKENIIDESGMPKERFSAEFPKEGPSILRIQQVVRGDSAAYFCASRGRLGEKLFFGSGTQLSVL.

Details on this clone: The germline gene is not matched at one end of the junction; a read error may be the cause. This chain uses TRBV9 with TRBJ2-6, with D possibly matching TRBD1 (5 bases). The length of the CDR3 is 19 residues. Germline V gene data show CDR1 as SGDLS and CDR2 as YYNGEE. The CDR3 DNA sequence: TGTGCCAGCAGCGTAGCTCTGGCAGTTCGGAGCTCTGGGGCCAACGGCCTGACTTTC. Its protein is CASSVALAVRSSGANGLTF. Using reference TRBV9 and TRBJ2-6 for the parts outside the CDR3, the full variable domain is DSGVTQTPKHLITATGQRVTLRCSPRSGDLSVYWYQQSLDQGLQFLIQYYNGEERAKGNILERFSAQQFPDLHSELNLSSLELGDSALYFCASSVALAVRSSGANGLTFGAGSRLTVL.

This sequence joins TRBV5-1 and TRBJ2-1, with a tentative D call TRBD2 (6 bases). The V and J ends lost 0 bases and 2 bases respectively, with 9 bases between them. Per germline, CDR1 SGHRS and CDR2 YFSETQ. This CDR3 is 15 amino acids long. The CDR3 nucleotides are TGCGCCAGCAGCTTGGGGCTAGCGACCTACAATGAGCAGTTCTTC. It codes for CASSLGLATYNEQFF.

This chain connects TRBV7-9 to TRBJ1-4; D is perhaps TRBD1 (6 bases). The length of the CDR3 is 14 residues. Germline assignment: CDR1 SEHNR and CDR2 FQNEAQ (reference sequence). Deletions cut 2 bases from V and 5 bases from J, with 9 bases between. The CDR3 region is CASSLRTENEKLFF. Here the CDR3 DNA reads TGTGCCAGCAGCTTACGGACAGAAAATGAAAAACTGTTTTTT.

CDR3 amino acids: CASNPAGGGYNEQFF. CDR3 bases: TGTGCCAGCAACCCAGCGGGGGGAGGATACAATGAGCAGTTCTTC. The rearrangement links TRBV6-5 to TRBJ2-1; 9 positions agree with TRBD2. The CDR3 contains 15 residues. CDR1 and CDR2 from the germline V gene are MNHEY and SVGAGI. V was clipped by 7 bases and J by 4 bases; unmatched bases: 8.

The chain recombines TRBV11-2 with TRBJ2-5; weak D call: TRBD1 (5 bases). With 3 bases removed from V and 5 bases from J, the gap between germline ends came to 10 bases. The germline V gene has CDR1 SGHAT and CDR2 FQNNGV. There are 13 residues in the CDR3. Here the CDR3 reads CASSFGAQETQYF. The CDR3 DNA follows: TGTGCCAGCAGCTTTGGGGCTCAGGAGACCCAGTACTTC. Full variable domain (outside the CDR3, taken from reference TRBV11-2 and TRBJ2-5): EAGVAQSPRYKIIEKRQSVAFWCNPISGHATLYWYQQILGQGPKLLIQFQNNGVVDDSQLPKDRFSAERLKGVDSTLKIQPAKLEDSAVYLCASSFGAQETQYFGPGTRLLVL.

The chain has TRBV19 and TRBJ2-7; 8 bases map to TRBD2. CDR3 length equals 14 residues. J lost 4 bases, V lost 5 bases, and 7 bases had no gene match. CDR1 and CDR2 from the germline V gene are LNHDA and SQIVND (reference sequence). Here the CDR3 DNA reads TGTGCCAGTAGTCCGGGACTAGAGGTATACGAGCAGTACTTC. Translated: CASSPGLEVYEQYF.

This clone was seen more than once but under ten times. The chain links TRBV5-1 to TRBJ2-1; D is ambiguous. Per germline, CDR1 SGHRS and CDR2 YFSETQ. V was cut by 1 base and J by 7 bases, with 12 bases left in between. The length of the CDR3 is 14 residues. The CDR3: CASSLLPSKNEQFF. The CDR3 nucleotides read TGCGCCAGCAGCTTGCTCCCAAGCAAGAATGAGCAGTTCTTC.

The CDR3 DNA sequence: TGTGCCACCAGCAGTTCACAGGGTGCCGCAGATACGCAGTATTTT. This translates into CATSSSQGAADTQYF. The V gene is TRBV15, the J gene TRBJ2-3; maybe TRBD1 (6 bases). This CDR3 is 15 amino acids long. In germline, CDR1 is LNHNV, CDR2 YYDKDF (reference sequence). The V end was cut by 3 bases, the J end by 4 bases, with 14 bases between.

The V call is TRBV27, the J call TRBJ2-3; 9 bases agree with TRBD1. With V trimmed by 9 bases and J by 1 base, 8 bases remained unmatched. The CDR3 totals 15 residues. Germline V gene sequence: CDR1 MNHEY, CDR2 SMNVEV (reference sequence). The CDR3 DNA reads TGTGCCAGTTATCGGGACAGGGAAGGCACAGATACGCAGTATTTT. Its translation is CASYRDREGTDTQYF.

The chain couples TRBV7-3 to TRBJ2-5; TRBD2 is a possible D gene (5 bases). Germline CDR1 SGHTA, CDR2 FQGTGA. V was cut by 6 bases and J by 0 bases, with 11 bases left in between. CDR3 length: 14 amino acids. For the CDR3, the DNA is TGTGCCAGCAGTTTTAGCGCAAACCAAGAGACCCAGTACTTC. Translation: CASSFSANQETQYF.

The CDR3 here is CASSSVLGDEKLFF. CDR3 nucleotides: TGTGCCAGCAGTTCAGTGTTAGGGGATGAAAAACTGTTTTTT. The V and J genes are TRBV27 and TRBJ1-4; a possible D gene is TRBD1 (5 bases). Trimming took off 4 bases at V and 6 bases at J, with 12 bases between the two ends. The CDR3 spans 14 residues. CDR1 and CDR2 from the germline V gene are MNHEY and SMNVEV (reference sequence).

J is TRBJ1-4 and V is TRBV11-2; D ambiguous. V was clipped by 0 bases and J by 8 bases, with 10 bases between them. The CDR3 is 14 residues long. The germline CDR1 and CDR2 sequences are SGHAT and FQNNGV. CDR3 loop: CASSLDIDLEKLFF. The CDR3, as DNA: TGTGCCAGCAGCTTAGATATAGACTTAGAAAAACTGTTTTTT.